A single sample is the source of the 26 T cell receptor beta chains below, sequenced in a study of Ad26.COV2.S vaccination and SARS-CoV-2 variants. Treatment noted: 15 to 20 received Ad26.COV2.S at low or high dose, single or two shots; 5 received placebo; per-sample allocation not given. Sampling was done on day 63 after the first vaccine or placebo injection. TCRdb's table, derived via immunoSEQ multiplex PCR, lists solely in-frame clones and lacks some. The profile shows 450,000 to 550,000 clones, 89% of them singletons. The material sequenced was peripheral blood, taken in a trial of Ad26.COV2.S vaccine versus placebo. These receptors were taken from a person between 18 and 59 years old who received the Ad26.COV2.S COVID-19 vaccine or a placebo.

About this clone itself: A junction end diverges from the germline sequence, so it may reflect a read error. This chain connects TRBV7-2 to TRBJ1-2; D uncertain. The CDR3 length is 12 residues. The germline V gene encodes CDR1 SGHTA and CDR2 FQGNSA. The CDR3 spells CASSLASQTYTF. The CDR3 region has the DNA TGTGCCAGCAGCCTAGCCAGCCAGACCTACACCTTC.

The chain combines TRBV19 with TRBJ2-5, with D possibly being TRBD1 (5 bases). The germline V gene encodes CDR1 LNHDA and CDR2 SQIVND (reference sequence). The CDR3 totals 11 residues. CDR3 protein: CGVGSGETQYF. DNA for the CDR3: TGTGGTGTGGGGTCAGGGGAGACCCAGTACTTC.

The chain recombines TRBV7-9 with TRBJ1-2; tentative D call: TRBD1 (6 bases). Germline-derived CDR1 and CDR2 are SEHNR and FQNEAQ (reference sequence). The CDR3 sequence is 13 residues long. Trimming pared 6 bases from V and 7 bases from J, leaving 15 bases between. Here the CDR3 reads CASRSTGYGGYTF. CDR3 nucleotide sequence: TGTGCCAGCAGAAGTACAGGGTACGGTGGCTACACCTTC.

The genes are TRBV7-6 and TRBJ2-2; 7 bases agree with TRBD2. V shed 2 bases and J 3 bases; nucleotides not matched to a gene: 15. Germline-derived CDR1 and CDR2 are SGHVS and FNYEAQ. CDR3 length: 19 residues. CDR3 residues: CASSLFSGPSGDDTGELFF. CDR3 nucleotides: TGTGCCAGCAGCTTATTTTCGGGGCCTAGCGGTGATGACACCGGGGAGCTGTTTTTT.

V is TRBV9 and J is TRBJ1-6; D might be TRBD1 (5 bases). V lost 4 bases to trimming and J lost 4 bases, with 9 bases between them. The CDR3 loop spans 14 amino acids. Per the germline V gene, CDR1 is SGDLS and CDR2 is YYNGEE. The CDR3 protein is CASSLTVYNSPLHF. The CDR3 coding sequence is TGTGCCAGCAGCCTGACAGTATATAATTCACCCCTCCACTTT.

The CDR3 DNA reads TGTGCCAGCTCACTGGAGGGACAGCTTGGCTACACCTTC. Its translation is CASSLEGQLGYTF. This rearrangement joins TRBV18 to TRBJ1-2; 7 positions match TRBD1. The CDR3 totals 13 residues. The J segment lost 7 bases and the V segment lost 4 bases, leaving 6 bases of the junction unmatched. Germline V gene sequence: CDR1 KGHSH, CDR2 LQKENI.

The chain couples TRBV6-2 or TRBV6-3 to TRBJ1-1; no reliable D call. In germline, CDR1 is MNHEY, CDR2 SVGEGT. Trimming left V 4 bases short and J 5 bases short, with 11 bases between. The CDR3 spans 13 residues. The CDR3 is CASSSVGRTEAFF. CDR3 nucleotides: TGTGCCAGCAGTTCCGTCGGCAGAACTGAAGCTTTCTTT.

The chain carries TRBV7-9 and TRBJ1-2; D is unresolved. The CDR3 extends over 17 amino acids. CDR1 and CDR2 (germline): SEHNR, FQNEAQ (reference sequence). Between the trimmed V and J ends, which lost 3 bases and 2 bases, there was a span of 19 bases. The DNA of the CDR3 is TGTGCCAGCAGCTTCCGAGGCCCATACCCGAGCAACTATGGCTACACCTTC. Translated, it gives CASSFRGPYPSNYGYTF.

The genes are TRBV7-2 and TRBJ1-1; D is ambiguous. This CDR3 comprises 14 residues. In germline, CDR1 is SGHTA, CDR2 FQGNSA. V lost 5 bases and J lost 4, with 14 bases in between. For the CDR3, the DNA is TGTGCCAGCAGCCCAGGATTACGAATCACTGAAGCTTTCTTT. Translating gives CASSPGLRITEAFF.

The rearrangement links TRBV20-1 to TRBJ2-2, with D perhaps TRBD1 or TRBD2 (6 bases each). Trimming left V 3 bases short and J 4 bases short, with 12 bases between. The CDR3 is 14 residues long. The germline CDR1 and CDR2 sequences are DFQATT and SNEGSKA (reference sequence). CDR3 residues: CSASSGAGTGELFF. The CDR3 DNA reads TGCAGTGCTAGTTCGGGGGCGGGCACCGGGGAGCTGTTTTTT.

The rearrangement uses TRBV6-5 and TRBJ1-2; tentatively, D is TRBD1 (5 bases). Germline V gene data show CDR1 as MNHEY and CDR2 as SVGAGI. With 4 bases removed from V and 5 bases from J, the gap between germline ends came to 11 bases. The CDR3 has 13 residues. CDR3 nucleotides: TGTGCCAGCAGTTCCCCAGGGTCTTATGGCTACACCTTC. Its translation: CASSSPGSYGYTF.

J is TRBJ1-2 and V is TRBV11-3; D not certain. Trimming pared 2 bases from V and 0 bases from J, leaving 4 bases between. The germline V gene encodes CDR1 SGHNT and CDR2 YENEEA. The CDR3 is 13 residues long. The CDR3 DNA reads TGTGCCAGCAGCTTACCCGCTAACTATGGCTACACCTTC. Protein: CASSLPANYGYTF.

This clone has just one count. The sample holds other DNA sequences that translate to the same CDR3. The chain employs TRBV2 and TRBJ2-5; D is unclear. Germline V gene data show CDR1 as SNHLY and CDR2 as FYNNEI. The V end was cut by 8 bases, the J end by 4 bases, with 14 bases between. The CDR3 extends over 13 amino acids. This chain's CDR3 is CASRRVGAETQYF. In DNA form, the CDR3 reads TGTGCCAGCCGGCGAGTCGGAGCAGAGACCCAGTACTTC.

V is TRBV7-2 and J is TRBJ2-5; D is uncertain. The V gene's germline CDR1 is SGHTA and CDR2 FQGNSA. V was clipped by 1 base and J by 4 bases, with 7 bases between them. The CDR3 runs 13 residues. The CDR3 sequence: CASSLVPRETQYF. The CDR3 DNA reads TGTGCCAGCAGCTTAGTCCCTAGAGAGACCCAGTACTTC.

This CDR3 is CASSPQGSYNSPLHF. CDR3 coding DNA: TGTGCCAGCAGCCCCCAGGGTTCCTATAATTCACCCCTCCACTTT. The chain is built from TRBV3-1 (or the pseudogene TRBV3-2) and TRBJ1-6; D is perhaps TRBD1 (5 bases). Between the trimmed V and J ends, which lost 4 bases and 1 base, there was a span of 8 bases. The germline V gene encodes CDR1 LGHDT and CDR2 YNNKEL (reference sequence). The CDR3 extends over 15 amino acids.

The CDR3 is CASSLGLAGPSSYNEQFF. The CDR3, as DNA: TGTGCCAGCAGCCTGGGACTAGCGGGCCCAAGCTCCTACAATGAGCAGTTCTTC. The rearrangement uses TRBV25-1 and TRBJ2-1; 12 bases map to TRBD2. V shed 6 bases and J 0 bases; nucleotides not matched to a gene: 9. The germline V gene has CDR1 MGHDK and CDR2 SYGVNS. This CDR3 has 18 residues.

This clone has a handful of counts. The chain has TRBV18 and TRBJ2-1; weak D call: TRBD1 (6 bases). Trimming shortened V by 5 bases and J by 0 bases, and 14 bases separated the two germline ends. The CDR3 has 16 amino acids. In germline, CDR1 is KGHSH, CDR2 LQKENI. CDR3 sequence (DNA): TGTGCCAGCTCATCCAGGGGACGTAGCTCCTACAATGAGCAGTTCTTC. Translated: CASSSRGRSSYNEQFF.

The count of this clone is one. J is TRBJ2-1 and V is TRBV29-1; TRBD2 aligns across 11 bases. In germline, CDR1 is SQVTM, CDR2 ANQGSEA. V trimming: 1 base; J trimming: 4 bases; junction bases outside the gene matches: 3. The CDR3 extends over 15 amino acids. The CDR3 DNA sequence: TGCAGCGTTGAAGGGTTAGCGGGAGGGTACAATGAGCAGTTCTTC. Translated, it gives CSVEGLAGGYNEQFF.

The J gene is TRBJ1-5, the V gene TRBV7-9; the D gene is possibly TRBD1 (5 bases). Trimming pared 1 base from V and 10 bases from J, leaving 17 bases between. The CDR3 is 15 amino acids. CDR1 SEHNR and CDR2 FQNEAQ come from the germline V gene (reference sequence). The CDR3 protein is CASSLGLGPFEPQHF. The CDR3 DNA sequence: TGTGCCAGCAGCTTAGGGCTGGGACCCTTTGAACCCCAGCATTTT.

The genes are TRBV9 and TRBJ1-2; D gene ambiguous. Germline V CDR1 and CDR2: SGDLS, YYNGEE. The CDR3 has 15 amino acids. Between the trimmed V and J ends, which lost 1 base and 8 bases, there was a span of 18 bases. The CDR3 DNA sequence: TGTGCCAGCAGCGTAAGGTCTGGAGGGCCAGGAGGCTACACCTTC. This sequence encodes CASSVRSGGPGGYTF.

Here the CDR3 reads CASSLAPLAVNEQFF. CDR3 nucleotides: TGCGCCAGCAGCTTGGCGCCCCTAGCGGTCAATGAGCAGTTCTTC. V is TRBV5-1 and J is TRBJ2-1, with 7 bases identical to TRBD2. Germline CDR1 is SGHRS and CDR2 is YFSETQ. The CDR3 is made up of 15 amino acids. Trimming cost V 0 bases and J 6 bases; bases outside gene matches: 6.

The chain uses TRBV28 and TRBJ1-6; TRBD1 matches 9 bases. The V gene end was trimmed by 5 bases and the J gene end by 4 bases; junction bases not matched to a gene: 6. CDR3 length: 16 amino acids. The V gene's germline CDR1 is MDHEN and CDR2 SYDVKM. The CDR3 here is CASSTTGTGYNSPLHF. The CDR3 coding sequence is TGTGCCAGCAGTACGACCGGGACAGGGTATAATTCACCCCTCCACTTT.

V usage is TRBV7-8 and J usage is TRBJ1-5; D gene unclear. Trimming stripped 1 base from V and 5 bases from J, with 6 bases between. Looked up from germline, CDR1 is SGHVS and CDR2 is FQNEAQ. The CDR3 length is 13 residues. CDR3 sequence: CASSLGSDQPQHF. The CDR3 coding sequence is TGTGCCAGCAGCTTAGGGTCCGATCAGCCCCAGCATTTT.

This chain connects TRBV7-9 to TRBJ1-6; no clear D gene. The CDR3 consists of 12 residues. CDR1 and CDR2 from the germline V gene are SEHNR and FQNEAQ (reference sequence). The V end was cut by 3 bases, the J end by 10 bases, with 7 bases between. The DNA for the CDR3 is TGTGCCAGCAGCTTGAATGTGTCACCCCTCCACTTT. It codes for CASSLNVSPLHF.

The rearrangement joins TRBV5-1 to TRBJ2-5; the D is unclear. Germline V lookup: CDR1 SGHRS, CDR2 YFSETQ. V gave up 5 bases and J gave up 8 bases, with 19 bases separating them. The CDR3 sequence is 14 residues long. CDR3 DNA: TGCGCCAGCAGGGTGGACCCGGCGGTAATTACCCAGTACTTC. It specifies CASRVDPAVITQYF. The variable domain in full, with the rest retrieved from reference TRBV5-1 and TRBJ2-5, is KAGVTQTPRYLIKTRGQQVTLSCSPISGHRSVSWYQQTPGQGLQFLFEYFSETQRNKGNFPGRFSGRQFSNSRSEMNVSTLELGDSALYLCASRVDPAVITQYFGPGTRLLVL.

The V and J genes are TRBV9 and TRBJ2-3; 10 bases are a match to TRBD1. The CDR3 consists of 15 residues. J was trimmed by 6 bases and V by 2 bases; bases with no gene match: 6. Germline V lookup: CDR1 SGDLS, CDR2 YYNGEE. Here the CDR3 DNA reads TGTGCCAGCAGCGTCAAGGGGGACAGGGGTGATACGCAGTATTTT. Translating gives CASSVKGDRGDTQYF. Full variable domain (missing parts from reference TRBV9 and TRBJ2-3): DSGVTQTPKHLITATGQRVTLRCSPRSGDLSVYWYQQSLDQGLQFLIQYYNGEERAKGNILERFSAQQFPDLHSELNLSSLELGDSALYFCASSVKGDRGDTQYFGPGTRLTVL.